The 3 T cell receptor beta chains presented below share a single source sample, sequenced in a study of blood T cell repertoires in COVID-19. Profiling relied on immunoSEQ multiplex PCR, and the TCRdb table lists in-frame clones only, not all of them. The table includes about 200,000 clones, 75% to 85% detected once. Material for sequencing was peripheral blood. These receptors originate from a human donor in a cohort sampled during active COVID-19.

The chain has TRBV28 and TRBJ2-5; 7 bases line up with TRBD1. The germline V gene encodes CDR1 MDHEN and CDR2 SYDVKM. With 3 bases clipped from V and 5 bases from J, the junction kept 9 bases outside the gene matches. The CDR3 runs to 15 residues. CDR3: CASSFDRASMETQYF. The CDR3 DNA reads TGTGCCAGCAGTTTCGACAGGGCCTCGATGGAGACCCAGTACTTC.

In this sample, this clone turned up many times. The rearrangement links TRBV30 to TRBJ1-1; D remains unclear. V lost 3 bases to trimming and J lost 0 bases, with 11 bases between them. The CDR3 sequence is 14 residues long. The germline V gene has CDR1 GTSNPN and CDR2 SVGIG (reference sequence). The CDR3 reads CAWSGMLVNTEAFF. CDR3 coding DNA: TGTGCCTGGAGCGGGATGTTGGTGAACACTGAAGCTTTCTTT.

The chain recombines TRBV29-1 with TRBJ2-7; D is unclear. The CDR3 is made up of 12 amino acids. V lost 4 bases, J lost 2 bases, and 9 bases lay in between. Germline V gene lookup returns CDR1 SQVTM and CDR2 ANQGSEA. The CDR3, as DNA: TGCAGCGTTGCTGACGGAGCCTACGAGCAGTACTTC. Its translation: CSVADGAYEQYF.